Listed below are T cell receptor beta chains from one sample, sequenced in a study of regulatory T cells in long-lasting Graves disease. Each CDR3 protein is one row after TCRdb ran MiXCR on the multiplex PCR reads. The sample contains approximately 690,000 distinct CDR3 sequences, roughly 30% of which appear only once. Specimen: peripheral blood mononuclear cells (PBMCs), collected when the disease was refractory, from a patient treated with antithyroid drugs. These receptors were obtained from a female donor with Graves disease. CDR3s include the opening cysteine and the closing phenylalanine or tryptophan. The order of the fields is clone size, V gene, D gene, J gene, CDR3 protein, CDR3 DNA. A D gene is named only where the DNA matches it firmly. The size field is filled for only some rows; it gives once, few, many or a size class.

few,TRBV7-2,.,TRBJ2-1,CASSLPGRLIDEQFF,TGTGCCAGCAGCTTACCGGGACGGCTTATCGATGAGCAGTTCTTC
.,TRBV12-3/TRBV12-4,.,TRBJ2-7,CASSVGPVSEQYF,TGTGCCAGCAGTGTCGGGCCGGTATCCGAGCAGTACTTC
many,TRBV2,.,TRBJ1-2,CASRPDGYYGYTF,TGTGCCAGCAGGCCGGACGGTTACTATGGCTACACCTTC
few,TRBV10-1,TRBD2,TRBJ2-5,CASSEGLAGNQETQYF,TGCGCCAGCAGTGAAGGACTAGCGGGAAACCAAGAGACCCAGTACTTC
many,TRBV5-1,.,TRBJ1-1,CASSLQGFPEAFF,TGCGCCAGCAGCTTGCAGGGCTTCCCTGAAGCTTTCTTT
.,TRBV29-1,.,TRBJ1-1,CSALTGNTEAFF,TGCAGCGCCTTGACAGGGAACACTGAAGCTTTCTTT
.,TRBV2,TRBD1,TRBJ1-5,CASSGSQGAFGPQHF,TGTGCCAGCAGTGGGTCACAGGGGGCTTTTGGGCCCCAGCATTTT
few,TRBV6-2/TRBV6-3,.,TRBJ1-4,CASSYADREKLFF,TGTGCCAGCAGTTACGCAGACCGGGAAAAACTGTTTTTT
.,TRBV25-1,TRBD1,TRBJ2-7,CASSESGGSLSEQYF,TGTGCCAGCAGTGAATCAGGGGGTTCCCTAAGTGAGCAGTACTTC
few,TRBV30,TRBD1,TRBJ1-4,CAWSVRDRGFFSNEKLFF,TGTGCCTGGAGTGTCCGGGACAGGGGCTTTTTTTCGAATGAAAAACTGTTTTTT
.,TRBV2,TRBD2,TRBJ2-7,CASKQTLLASYEQYF,TGTGCCAGCAAGCAAACCCTACTAGCGTCCTACGAGCAGTACTTC
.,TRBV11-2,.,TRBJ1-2,CASSLTPVGHQAYYGYTF,TGTGCCAGCAGCTTAACCCCTGTGGGTCACCAAGCATACTATGGCTACACCTTC
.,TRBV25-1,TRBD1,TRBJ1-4,CASSEYETGNEKLFF,TGTGCCAGCAGTGAATACGAGACAGGGAATGAAAAACTGTTTTTT
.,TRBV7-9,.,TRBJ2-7,CASSISVIAYEQYF,TGTGCCAGCAGCATTAGCGTTATCGCTTACGAGCAGTACTTC
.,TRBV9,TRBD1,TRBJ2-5,CASSSGGTGLETQYF,TGTGCCAGCAGCTCCGGCGGGACAGGGCTTGAGACCCAGTACTTC
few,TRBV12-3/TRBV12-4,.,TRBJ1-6,CASRVPGENSPLHF,TGTGCCAGCAGAGTTCCAGGGGAGAATTCACCCCTCCACTTT
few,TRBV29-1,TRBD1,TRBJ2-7,CSATTGGLDEQYF,TGCAGCGCGACGACAGGGGGCTTGGACGAGCAGTACTTC
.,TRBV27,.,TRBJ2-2,CASSSPPAWGAGELFF,TGTGCCAGCAGTTCCCCCCCAGCGTGGGGGGCTGGGGAGCTGTTTTTT
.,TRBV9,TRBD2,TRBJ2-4,CASSGNLAGDTDIQYF,TGTGCCAGCAGCGGAAACCTAGCGGGAGACACAGACATTCAGTACTTC
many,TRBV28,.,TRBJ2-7,CASKWGSSYEQYF,TGTGCCAGCAAATGGGGGAGCTCCTACGAGCAGTACTTC
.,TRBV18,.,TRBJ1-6,CASSQGPHSPLHF,TGTGCCAGCTCACAGGGACCCCATTCACCCCTCCACTTT
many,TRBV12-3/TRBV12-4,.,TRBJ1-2,CASRVGAESPYYGYTF,TGTGCCAGCAGGGTAGGGGCCGAATCCCCCTACTATGGCTACACCTTC
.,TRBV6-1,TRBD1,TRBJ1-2,CASMGRGFYGYTF,TGTGCAAGCATGGGCAGGGGGTTCTATGGCTACACCTTC
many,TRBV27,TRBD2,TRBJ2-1,CASSPTSTSGPSYNEQFF,TGTGCCAGCAGTCCGACATCGACTAGCGGTCCTTCCTACAATGAGCAGTTCTTC
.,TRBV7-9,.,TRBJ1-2,CASRPDSSLDGYTF,TGTGCCAGCAGACCCGACAGTAGTTTAGATGGCTACACCTTC
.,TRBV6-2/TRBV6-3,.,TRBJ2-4,CASSYEGNPKNIQYF,TGTGCCAGCAGTTACGAGGGAAACCCCAAAAACATTCAGTACTTC
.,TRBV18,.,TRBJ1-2,CASSPVDSANYGYTF,TGTGCCAGCTCACCAGTGGACTCAGCTAACTATGGCTACACCTTC
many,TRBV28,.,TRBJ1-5,CASSPGGSQPQHF,TGTGCCAGCAGTCCTGGGGGTAGTCAGCCCCAGCATTTT
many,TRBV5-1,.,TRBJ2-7,CASSLVGLDAEQYF,TGCGCCAGCAGCTTGGTTGGACTGGACGCGGAGCAGTACTTC
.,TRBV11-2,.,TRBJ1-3,CASSIARGSGNTIYF,TGTGCCAGCAGCATAGCGCGGGGCTCTGGAAACACCATATATTTT
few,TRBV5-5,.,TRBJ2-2,CASSWEGANTGELFF,TGTGCCAGCAGCTGGGAGGGGGCGAACACCGGGGAGCTGTTTTTT
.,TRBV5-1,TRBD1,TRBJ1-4,CASSAGQPNEKLFF,TGCGCCAGCAGCGCGGGACAGCCGAATGAAAAACTGTTTTTT
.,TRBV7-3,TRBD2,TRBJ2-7,CASSCPGLAGEGSYEQYF,TGTGCCAGCAGCTGCCCGGGACTAGCGGGAGAGGGCTCCTACGAGCAGTACTTC
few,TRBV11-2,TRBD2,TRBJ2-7,CASSQTSGAYEQYF,TGTGCCAGCAGCCAAACTAGCGGGGCCTACGAGCAGTACTTC
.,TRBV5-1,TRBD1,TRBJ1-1,CASSLLAGGGNTEAFF,TGCGCCAGCAGCTTGTTGGCAGGGGGCGGGAACACTGAAGCTTTCTTT
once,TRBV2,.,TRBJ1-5,CASRVQDPDQPQHF,TGTGCCAGCAGGGTACAAGATCCCGATCAGCCCCAGCATTTT
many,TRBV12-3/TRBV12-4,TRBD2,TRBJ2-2,CASSPVGGGVTGELFF,TGTGCCAGCAGTCCAGTGGGCGGGGGAGTCACCGGGGAGCTGTTTTTT
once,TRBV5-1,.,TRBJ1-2,CASSLRPDDQANYGYTF,TGCGCCAGCAGCTTGCGGCCGGATGACCAGGCTAACTATGGCTACACCTTC
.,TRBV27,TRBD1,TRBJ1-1,CASSSRYRGRTEAFF,TGTGCCAGCAGTTCCCGCTACAGGGGCCGCACTGAAGCTTTCTTT
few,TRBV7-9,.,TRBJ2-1,CASTAYNEQFF,TGTGCCAGCACCGCCTACAATGAGCAGTTCTTC
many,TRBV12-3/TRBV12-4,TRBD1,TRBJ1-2,CASRDRARTVGYTF,TGTGCCAGCAGGGACAGGGCTCGGACGGTCGGCTACACCTTC
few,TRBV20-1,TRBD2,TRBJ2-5,CSAQGTSGRTETQYF,TGCAGTGCTCAGGGGACTAGCGGGAGGACAGAGACCCAGTACTTC
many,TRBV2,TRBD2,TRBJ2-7,CASGLAGTYEQYF,TGTGCCAGCGGCCTAGCGGGGACCTACGAGCAGTACTTC
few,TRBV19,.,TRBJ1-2,CASTTTGWVYGYTF,TGTGCCAGTACCACGACAGGTTGGGTCTATGGCTACACCTTC
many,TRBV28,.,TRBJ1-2,CASSLLGQNTF,TGTGCCAGCAGTTTACTTGGACAGAACACCTTC
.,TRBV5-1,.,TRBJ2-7,CASTYGATFSYEQYF,TGCGCCAGCACCTACGGGGCTACTTTCTCGTACGAGCAGTACTTC
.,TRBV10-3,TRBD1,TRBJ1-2,CATRSGGADGYTF,TGTGCCACCAGATCAGGGGGCGCGGATGGCTACACCTTC
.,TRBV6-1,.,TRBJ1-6,CASTEGRAGNSPLHF,TGTGCCAGCACAGAAGGGAGGGCGGGCAATTCACCCCTCCACTTT
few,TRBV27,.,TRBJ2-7,CASEGGGGRNEQYF,TGTGCCAGCGAGGGTGGAGGGGGAAGGAACGAGCAGTACTTC
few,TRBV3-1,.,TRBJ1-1,CASSQGLETEAFF,TGTGCCAGCAGCCAGGGACTTGAAACTGAAGCTTTCTTT
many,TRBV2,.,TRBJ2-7,CATEEGRSEQYF,TGTGCCACTGAAGAGGGGAGGTCCGAGCAGTACTTC
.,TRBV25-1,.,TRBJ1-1,CASSDPGDHTEAFF,TGTGCCAGCAGTGATCCAGGGGATCACACTGAAGCTTTCTTT
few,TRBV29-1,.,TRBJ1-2,CSVEDGEANYGYTF,TGCAGCGTTGAGGACGGAGAAGCTAACTATGGCTACACCTTC